This passage covers 21 T cell receptor beta chains from one sample sequenced in a study of human T cells and chemical hapten exposure. One entry per CDR3 protein, called by TCRdb with MiXCR from the RACE reads. This table holds some 200,000 distinct CDR3 sequences, nearly 30% found once. Regarding time point: pre-sensitization, week 0. Noted treatment: therapeutic diphenylcyclopropenone sensitization with weekly scalp DPC. Sequencing was performed on whole blood, taken in connection with sensitization to the hapten diphenylcyclopropenone (DPC). All receptors come from a woman aged 25 to 39 with alopecia areata. Some clones in this sample may be carry-over from other donors' samples.

This chain links TRBV12-3 or TRBV12-4 with TRBJ1-1, with D possibly being TRBD1 (6 bases). V was pared by 5 bases and J by 1 base, with 8 bases between. This CDR3 region has 13 residues. The CDR3 loop reads CASSGQQNTEAFF. CDR3 nucleotide sequence: TGTGCCAGCAGTGGACAGCAGAACACTGAAGCTTTCTTT.

The chain combines TRBV11-1 with TRBJ2-3; TRBD1 might be the D (6 bases). The V and J ends lost 2 bases and 2 bases respectively, with 11 bases between them. This CDR3 has 15 residues. Germline CDR1 is SGHAT and CDR2 is FQDESV (reference sequence). The CDR3 bases are TGTGCCAGCAGCTTATTGGACAGACCCACAGATACGCAGTATTTT. This sequence encodes CASSLLDRPTDTQYF.

This clonotype was counted only a few times. This chain uses TRBV10-3 with TRBJ1-6; the D gene is possibly TRBD1 (6 bases). The V and J ends lost 11 bases and 2 bases respectively, with 16 bases between them. This CDR3 has 15 amino acids. Germline CDR1 and CDR2: ENHRY and SYGVKD. The CDR3 is CAASPGAPYNSPLHF. The CDR3 DNA reads as TGTGCCGCCAGCCCGGGGGCCCCCTATAATTCACCCCTCCACTTT.

This clonotype has ten or more counts. This sequence joins TRBV28 and TRBJ1-2; D gene uncertain. V shed 1 base and J shed 5 bases, with 5 bases lying between them. Looked up from germline, CDR1 is MDHEN and CDR2 is SYDVKM. The CDR3 is 12 residues long. The CDR3 bases are TGTGCCAGCAGTTTATCGGTGTATGGCTACACCTTC. Encoded protein: CASSLSVYGYTF.

This clonotype was observed a handful of times. The rearrangement uses TRBV29-1 and TRBJ1-1; possibly TRBD1 for D (5 bases). Germline-derived CDR1 and CDR2 are SQVTM and ANQGSEA. The CDR3 consists of 13 residues. V lost 7 bases and J lost 5, with 17 bases in between. The CDR3: CSGAPQGKTEAFF. The CDR3 DNA sequence: TGCAGCGGGGCCCCCCAGGGAAAGACTGAAGCTTTCTTT.

This clonotype has a single count. This chain joins TRBV20-1 and TRBJ2-3, with D unresolved. Trimming removed 4 bases from V and 1 base from J, with 6 bases in between. This CDR3 has 12 residues. CDR1 DFQATT and CDR2 SNEGSKA come from the germline V gene (reference sequence). The CDR3 DNA is TGCAGTGCTACCTGGGGCACAGATACGCAGTATTTT. Translation: CSATWGTDTQYF.

This sequence joins TRBV28 and TRBJ1-1; no reliable D call. Trimming took off 1 base at V and 7 bases at J, with 19 bases between the two ends. Germline values: CDR1 MDHEN, CDR2 SYDVKM. This CDR3 is 16 amino acids long. DNA of the CDR3: TGTGCCAGCAGTTTATATGGCAGGTTAATACAAAATGAAGCTTTCTTT. It codes for CASSLYGRLIQNEAFF. The complete variable domain, with remaining parts taken from reference TRBV28 and TRBJ1-1, reads DVKVTQSSRYLVKRTGEKVFLECVQDMDHENMFWYRQDPGLGLRLIYFSYDVKMKEKGDIPEGYSVSREKKERFSLILESASTNQTSMYLCASSLYGRLIQNEAFFGQGTRLTVV.

The chain joins TRBV10-3 to TRBJ2-7, with 7 bases matching TRBD1. The CDR3 covers 13 residues. Trimming took 8 bases from V and 0 from J; bases not matched to a gene: 4. Germline V gene lookup returns CDR1 ENHRY and CDR2 SYGVKD. The CDR3 loop reads CAIARQGSYEQYF. The CDR3 bases are TGTGCCATCGCGAGACAGGGCTCCTACGAGCAGTACTTC.

V is TRBV12-3 or TRBV12-4 and J is TRBJ2-6, with D hard to call. Trimming pared 3 bases from V and 4 bases from J, leaving 10 bases between. There are 15 residues in the CDR3. The CDR3 loop is CASSFRKLGANVLTF. The CDR3 DNA reads TGTGCCAGCAGTTTCAGAAAGCTCGGGGCCAACGTCCTGACTTTC.

This clonotype was seen more than once but under ten times. The rearrangement joins TRBV28 to TRBJ1-5; TRBD1 agrees at 9 bases. The CDR3 covers 16 residues. After removal of 4 bases from V and 3 bases from J, the junction contained 7 bases not matched to a gene. The V gene's germline CDR1 is MDHEN and CDR2 SYDVKM. For the CDR3, the DNA is TGTGCCAGCAGTTCCGGGACAGGGTTTTCCAATCAGCCCCAGCATTTT. Translation: CASSSGTGFSNQPQHF.

This clonotype was picked up a small number of times. The V gene is TRBV6-5, the J gene TRBJ2-3, with D perhaps TRBD1 (6 bases). Between the trimmed V and J ends, which lost 7 bases and 3 bases, there was a span of 8 bases. CDR1 MNHEY and CDR2 SVGAGI come from the germline V gene. The CDR3 totals 12 residues. CDR3 DNA sequence: TGTGCCAGCAAAGGGGGTACAGATACGCAGTATTTT. Encoded protein: CASKGGTDTQYF.

Only a few counts were recorded for this clonotype. This chain links TRBV11-1 with TRBJ2-2; TRBD1 or TRBD2 may be the D gene (6 bases each). V lost 2 bases to trimming and J lost 2 bases, with 15 bases between them. Germline V gene lookup returns CDR1 SGHAT and CDR2 FQDESV (reference sequence). This CDR3 has 17 residues. The CDR3 sequence: CASSLNAGQSNTGELFF. CDR3 coding DNA: TGTGCCAGCAGCTTAAATGCGGGACAAAGCAACACCGGGGAGCTGTTTTTT.

This clonotype showed up many times. This rearrangement joins TRBV28 to TRBJ2-7, with 9 bases matching TRBD2. The CDR3 runs 14 residues. Losses at the gene ends were 5 bases for V and 7 bases for J; bases not matched to a gene: 9. Germline assignment: CDR1 MDHEN and CDR2 SYDVKM. Here the CDR3 DNA reads TGTGCCAGCAGTATTGCCGCGGGGGGGCGGGAGCAGTACTTC. Amino acid sequence: CASSIAAGGREQYF.

This clonotype was observed a few times. The genes are TRBV9 and TRBJ1-1; 7 bases fit TRBD1. With 4 bases clipped from V and 4 bases from J, the junction kept 4 bases outside the gene matches. Looked up from germline, CDR1 is SGDLS and CDR2 is YYNGEE. This CDR3 spans 13 amino acids. The CDR3 DNA follows: TGTGCCAGCAGCTCGGGACAGACCACTGAAGCTTTCTTT. Translated: CASSSGQTTEAFF.

This chain links TRBV18 with TRBJ2-1; no clear D. Trimming left V 0 bases short and J 6 bases short, with 9 bases between. The CDR3 extends over 14 amino acids. The V gene's germline CDR1 is KGHSH and CDR2 LQKENI. The CDR3 DNA is TGTGCCAGCTCACCACCATCTAAGGCCAATGAGCAGTTCTTC. Encoded protein: CASSPPSKANEQFF.

This clonotype was seen many times. The chain is built from TRBV20-1 and TRBJ1-4; D possibly corresponds to TRBD1 (6 bases). The CDR3 has 13 residues. In germline, CDR1 is DFQATT, CDR2 SNEGSKA (reference sequence). The V end was cut by 6 bases, the J end by 4 bases, with 12 bases between. CDR3 loop: CSAGTSLNEKLFF. The DNA of the CDR3 is TGCAGTGCCGGGACAAGTCTTAATGAAAAACTGTTTTTT.

The chain employs TRBV20-1 and TRBJ2-7; TRBD2 matches at 9 bases. This CDR3 contains 18 residues. Germline loops: CDR1 DFQATT, CDR2 SNEGSKA (reference sequence). V lost 3 bases, J lost 5 bases, and 20 bases stayed unmatched. This CDR3 reads CSARGSGLSGSLTHEQYF. The CDR3 region has the DNA TGCAGTGCTAGGGGGAGTGGACTTAGCGGGAGTCTAACCCACGAGCAGTACTTC.

This chain connects TRBV6-2 or TRBV6-3 to TRBJ1-5, with D possibly matching TRBD1 (5 bases). Germline V lookup: CDR1 MNHEY, CDR2 SVGEGT. The V and J ends lost 2 bases and 0 bases respectively, with 14 bases between them. The CDR3 is made up of 17 amino acids. The chain's CDR3 is CASSYVGVRGSNQPQHF. CDR3 DNA sequence: TGTGCCAGCAGTTACGTAGGGGTACGTGGTAGCAATCAGCCCCAGCATTTT.

The V call is TRBV28, the J call TRBJ2-1; 7 nucleotides match TRBD2. Germline V gene sequence: CDR1 MDHEN, CDR2 SYDVKM. The V segment lost 2 bases and the J segment 7 bases; nucleotides outside the gene matches: 5. CDR3 length equals 14 residues. The CDR3 DNA is TGTGCCAGCAGTTTAGCGGGAGTCGGTAATGAGCAGTTCTTC. Encoded protein: CASSLAGVGNEQFF.

The V call is TRBV27, the J call TRBJ2-7; TRBD2 aligns across 10 bases. The CDR3 covers 16 residues. The germline CDR1 and CDR2 sequences are MNHEY and SMNVEV (reference sequence). J gave up 3 bases and V 3 bases, and 8 bases lay outside the gene matches. CDR3 bases: TGTGCCAGCAGTTTTGGGGCTAGCGGGGGAGGCTACGAGCAGTACTTC. This translates into CASSFGASGGGYEQYF.

This clonotype was counted only a few times. The CDR3 is CASLAEGRHPGAQYF. In DNA, the CDR3 is TGTGCCAGCTTGGCGGAGGGTAGGCACCCAGGTGCGCAGTATTTT. The V gene is TRBV28, the J gene TRBJ2-3, with D perhaps matching TRBD2 (6 bases). This CDR3 has 15 amino acids. V lost 8 bases to trimming and J lost 10 bases, with 25 bases between them. The germline V gene encodes CDR1 MDHEN and CDR2 SYDVKM.